A selection of T cell receptor beta chains follows, all from one sample in a study of cytomegalovirus exposure and HLA in healthy donors. The repertoire was sequenced with immunoSEQ multiplex PCR; TCRdb's copy has only in-frame clones and lacks some. The sample has some 130,000 clones, around 80% seen once. The specimen was PBMCs. Receptor source: a female donor in good health and CMV-seropositive. Both conserved end residues are part of each CDR3. The order of the fields is V gene, clone size, J gene, D gene, CDR3 protein, CDR3 DNA. The D gene is left open where the match is weak. Size is omitted from some rows. Given values are once, few, many or a class for expanded clones.

TRBV6-6	-	TRBJ2-5	TRBD2	CASNPGTSGEETQYF	TGTGCCAGCAATCCTGGGACTAGCGGGGAAGAGACCCAGTACTTC
TRBV5-1	-	TRBJ2-1	TRBD2	CASSRRNGGGGQYGEQFF	TGCGCCAGCAGCCGACGGAACGGCGGGGGGGGACAATACGGGGAGCAGTTCTTC
TRBV7-9	-	TRBJ1-5	-	CASSPGSAATLKPQHF	TGTGCCAGCAGCCCCGGGAGCGCCGCGACGCTCAAGCCCCAGCATTTT
TRBV2	-	TRBJ2-3	-	CASSSEGELDTQYF	TGTGCCAGCAGCTCCGAAGGGGAACTAGATACGCAGTATTTT
TRBV11-3	-	TRBJ1-1	-	CASSSGGARDTEAFF	TGTGCCAGCAGCTCCGGGGGGGCGCGCGACACTGAAGCTTTCTTT
TRBV28	-	TRBJ2-1	-	CATLGRGLGYNEQFF	TGTGCCACCCTAGGGCGGGGACTCGGCTACAATGAGCAGTTCTTC
TRBV4-1	few	TRBJ2-7	-	CASSQEPRREQYF	TGCGCCAGCAGCCAAGAACCGAGGAGGGAGCAGTACTTC
TRBV9	-	TRBJ1-4	-	CASSSSPGEKLFF	TGTGCCAGCAGCTCCTCCCCGGGTGAAAAACTGTTTTTT
TRBV2	-	TRBJ1-1	-	CASEGNVNTEAFF	TGTGCCAGCGAGGGAAACGTGAACACTGAAGCTTTCTTT
TRBV7-9	-	TRBJ1-1	-	CASSLVQRGTEAFF	TGTGCCAGCAGCTTAGTACAGCGGGGGACTGAAGCTTTCTTT
TRBV23-1	-	TRBJ2-7	TRBD1	CASSQTARGYYEQYF	TGCGCCAGCAGTCAAACGGCCAGGGGGTACTACGAGCAGTACTTC
TRBV15	few	TRBJ2-1	TRBD2	CATRSGVYNEQFF	TGTGCCACAAGGAGCGGGGTTTACAATGAGCAGTTCTTC
TRBV2	-	TRBJ1-5	-	CASRTDNQPQHF	TGTGCCAGCAGAACAGACAATCAGCCCCAGCATTTT
TRBV30	-	TRBJ1-5	-	CAWSNGVQPQHF	TGTGCCTGGAGTAACGGGGTGCAGCCCCAGCATTTT
TRBV5-4	-	TRBJ2-2	-	CASSLGGQTVTGELFF	TGTGCCAGCAGCTTGGGGGGACAAACGGTTACCGGGGAGCTGTTTTTT
TRBV4-1	-	TRBJ2-3	TRBD2	CASSHKLVTGTSGRAPDTQYF	TGCGCCAGCAGCCACAAATTGGTAACCGGGACTAGCGGGAGGGCCCCAGATACGCAGTATTTT
TRBV18	-	TRBJ2-1	TRBD1	CASSPYRGQGGYNEQFF	TGTGCCAGCTCACCCTACAGGGGGCAGGGCGGATACAATGAGCAGTTCTTC
TRBV7-3	-	TRBJ2-5	-	CASSLSTQETQYF	TGTGCCAGCAGCTTATCTACCCAAGAGACCCAGTACTTC
TRBV6-5	-	TRBJ2-7	TRBD1	CASSPSRTGFDEQYF	TGTGCCAGCAGTCCCTCCCGGACAGGGTTCGACGAGCAGTACTTC
TRBV6-5	-	TRBJ1-3	TRBD1	CASSALQGGYTIYF	TGTGCCAGCAGCGCCCTACAGGGGGGATACACCATATATTTT
TRBV4-2	-	TRBJ2-3	TRBD2	CASSQDFLTSGITDTQYF	TGTGCCAGCAGCCAGGATTTTTTGACTAGCGGGATCACAGATACGCAGTATTTT
TRBV7-2	few	TRBJ2-1	TRBD1	CASSLRDRGNNEQFF	TGTGCCAGCAGCTTACGGGACAGGGGGAACAATGAGCAGTTCTTC
TRBV6-5	-	TRBJ2-1	TRBD2	CATNRASGINEQFF	TGTGCCACCAACCGGGCTAGCGGGATCAATGAGCAGTTCTTC
TRBV12-5	-	TRBJ2-1	TRBD2	CASGPTTTSGRPRSYNEQFF	TGTGCTAGTGGACCAACCACGACTAGCGGGAGGCCCCGCTCCTACAATGAGCAGTTCTTC
TRBV5-4	-	TRBJ1-1	TRBD1	CASSLKGGPRNTEAFF	TGTGCCAGCAGCTTGAAAGGGGGCCCTCGGAACACTGAAGCTTTCTTT
TRBV6-5	few	TRBJ2-2	-	CASREITGELFF	TGTGCCAGCAGGGAGATCACCGGGGAGCTGTTTTTT
TRBV19	-	TRBJ2-1	TRBD2	CASRPGHGGTVRGPISYNEQFF	TGTGCCAGTAGACCTGGGCACGGGGGGACCGTCCGAGGTCCCATTTCCTACAATGAGCAGTTCTTC
TRBV5-1	few	TRBJ2-2	TRBD2	CASSLGLVDTGELFF	TGCGCCAGCAGCCTGGGACTAGTAGACACCGGGGAGCTGTTTTTT
TRBV18	-	TRBJ2-5	TRBD2	CASSPLGLDPETQYF	TGTGCCAGCTCACCCCTAGGACTAGATCCGGAGACCCAGTACTTC
TRBV6-5	-	TRBJ2-5	-	CASSPYSPSGETQYF	TGTGCCAGCAGTCCCTACTCTCCCAGCGGTGAGACCCAGTACTTC
TRBV6-5	few	TRBJ2-7	-	CASSEAKGVEQYF	TGTGCCAGCAGTGAAGCGAAAGGGGTTGAGCAGTACTTC
TRBV4-1	-	TRBJ2-7	TRBD1	CASSPGQARSYEQYF	TGCGCCAGCAGCCCGGGACAGGCGAGATCCTACGAGCAGTACTTC
TRBV7-6	-	TRBJ2-3	TRBD2	CASSFPDIAGPTDTQYF	TGTGCCAGCAGCTTTCCCGATATAGCGGGCCCCACAGATACGCAGTATTTT
TRBV6-1	-	TRBJ1-1	TRBD1	CASSVYRGDTEAFF	TGTGCCAGCAGTGTCTACAGGGGGGACACTGAAGCTTTCTTT
TRBV5-4	-	TRBJ1-1	-	CASSLVNNQNTEAFF	TGTGCCAGCAGCTTGGTAAACAACCAGAACACTGAAGCTTTCTTT
TRBV30	-	TRBJ2-3	-	CAWSVPRTDTQYF	TGTGCCTGGAGTGTACCCAGGACAGATACGCAGTATTTT
TRBV19	-	TRBJ2-7	-	CASSTGLASYEQYF	TGTGCCAGTAGTACCGGACTGGCCTCCTACGAGCAGTACTTC
TRBV11-2	-	TRBJ2-3	TRBD2	CASSLSLGLATDTQYF	TGTGCCAGCAGCTTAAGCTTGGGACTAGCTACAGATACGCAGTATTTT
TRBV19	few	TRBJ1-5	-	CASTLARGHQPQHF	TGTGCCAGTACCCTGGCGCGGGGGCATCAGCCCCAGCATTTT
TRBV18	few	TRBJ2-7	TRBD1	CASSQGQGPYEQYF	TGTGCCAGCTCCCAGGGACAGGGCCCCTACGAGCAGTACTTC
TRBV7-9	-	TRBJ2-7	TRBD1	CASSRGQGSTYEQYF	TGTGCCAGCAGCAGGGGACAGGGGTCTACCTACGAGCAGTACTTC
TRBV5-1	few	TRBJ2-6	TRBD2	CASSLAGREGQGGANVLTF	TGCGCCAGCAGCTTGGCCGGGAGGGAAGGACAAGGTGGGGCCAACGTCCTGACTTTC
TRBV9	few	TRBJ1-1	TRBD1	CASSAEGQGNMNTEAFF	TGTGCCAGCAGCGCCGAGGGACAGGGGAACATGAACACTGAAGCTTTCTTT
TRBV20-1	once	TRBJ1-6	-	CSARDKKTYHF	TGCAGTGCTAGAGATAAAAAGACATACCACTTT
TRBV7-9	-	TRBJ2-7	-	CASGEQGMYEQYF	TGTGCCAGCGGCGAACAGGGCATGTACGAGCAGTACTTC
TRBV2	-	TRBJ2-5	-	CASSERGWETQYF	TGTGCCAGCAGTGAAAGGGGTTGGGAGACCCAGTACTTC
TRBV18	-	TRBJ2-3	TRBD1	CASSPRMTGDTDTQYF	TGTGCCAGCTCACCGAGGATGACAGGGGACACAGATACGCAGTATTTT
TRBV25-1	few	TRBJ2-1	-	CASSDDEQFF	TGTGCCAGCAGTGACGATGAGCAGTTCTTC
TRBV4-2	-	TRBJ2-5	TRBD2	CASSQDGRGGGETQYF	TGTGCCAGCAGCCAAGATGGGCGGGGGGGCGGAGAGACCCAGTACTTC